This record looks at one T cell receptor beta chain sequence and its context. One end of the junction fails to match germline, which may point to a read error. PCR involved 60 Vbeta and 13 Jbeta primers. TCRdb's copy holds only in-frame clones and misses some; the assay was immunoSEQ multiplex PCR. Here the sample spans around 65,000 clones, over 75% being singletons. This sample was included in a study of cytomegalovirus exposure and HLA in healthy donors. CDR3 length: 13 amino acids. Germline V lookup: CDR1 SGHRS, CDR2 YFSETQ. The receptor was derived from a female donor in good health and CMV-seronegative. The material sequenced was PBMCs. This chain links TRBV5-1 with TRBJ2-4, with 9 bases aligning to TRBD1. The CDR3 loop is CASSPGQGNSQYF. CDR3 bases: TGCGCCAGCAGCCCGGGACAGGGAAACAGTCAGTACTTC.